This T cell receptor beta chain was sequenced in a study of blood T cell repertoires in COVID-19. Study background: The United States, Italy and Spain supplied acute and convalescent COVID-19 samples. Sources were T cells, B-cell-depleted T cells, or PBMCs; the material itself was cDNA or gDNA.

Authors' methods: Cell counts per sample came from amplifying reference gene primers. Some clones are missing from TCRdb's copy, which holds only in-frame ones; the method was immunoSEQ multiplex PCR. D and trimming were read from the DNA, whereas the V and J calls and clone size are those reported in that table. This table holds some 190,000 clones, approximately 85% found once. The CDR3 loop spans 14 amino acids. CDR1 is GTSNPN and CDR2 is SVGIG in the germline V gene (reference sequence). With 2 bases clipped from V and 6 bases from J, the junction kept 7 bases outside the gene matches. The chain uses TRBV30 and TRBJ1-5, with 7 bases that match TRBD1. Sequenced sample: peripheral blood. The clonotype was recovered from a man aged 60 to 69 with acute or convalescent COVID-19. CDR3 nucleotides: TGTGCCTGGAGTAGGGGGCCGGAGGGTCAGCCCCAGCATTTT. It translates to CAWSRGPEGQPQHF. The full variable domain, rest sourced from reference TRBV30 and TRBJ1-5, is SQTIHQWPATLVQPVGSPLSLECTVEGTSNPNLYWYRQAAGRGLQLLFYSVGIGQISSEVPQNLSASRPQDRQFILSSKKLLLSDSGFYLCAWSRGPEGQPQHFGDGTRLSIL.